The source of this TCR beta chain is a study of shared clonotypes between healthy human individuals. This CDR3 has 14 amino acids. Germline V CDR1 and CDR2: MNHEY, SVGAGI. Trimming took off 7 bases at V and 6 bases at J, with 16 bases between the two ends. This clone has only a few counts. Amplification in unsorted PBMC replicate PCRs started from 250 to 300 ng DNA, which equals about 30,000 T cell genomes. Produced via immunoSEQ multiplex PCR; TCRdb's table is partial and in-frame only. The sample has under 600,000 clones; around 78% are singletons. The rearrangement uses TRBV6-5 and TRBJ2-1; either TRBD1 or TRBD2 may supply D (5 bases each). The TCR originated in a woman aged 40-49 years in good health. Some clones in this sample may be carry-over from other donors' samples. The sample taken for sequencing was PBMCs. This CDR3 reads CASNRDGGPNEQFF. CDR3 nucleotides: TGTGCCAGCAATCGGGACGGTGGCCCCAATGAGCAGTTCTTC.